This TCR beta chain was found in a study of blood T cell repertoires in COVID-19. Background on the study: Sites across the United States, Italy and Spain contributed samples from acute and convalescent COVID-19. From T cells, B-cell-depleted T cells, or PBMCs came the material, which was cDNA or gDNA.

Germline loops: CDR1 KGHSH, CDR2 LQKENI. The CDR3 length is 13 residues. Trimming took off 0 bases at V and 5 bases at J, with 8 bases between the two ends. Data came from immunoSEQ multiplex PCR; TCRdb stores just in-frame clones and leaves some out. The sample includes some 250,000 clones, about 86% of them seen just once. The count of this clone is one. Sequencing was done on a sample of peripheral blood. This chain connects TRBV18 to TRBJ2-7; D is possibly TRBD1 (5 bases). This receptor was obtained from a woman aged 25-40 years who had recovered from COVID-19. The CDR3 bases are TGTGCCAGCTCACCACCGGTCAGGGACGAGCAGTACTTC. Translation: CASSPPVRDEQYF.